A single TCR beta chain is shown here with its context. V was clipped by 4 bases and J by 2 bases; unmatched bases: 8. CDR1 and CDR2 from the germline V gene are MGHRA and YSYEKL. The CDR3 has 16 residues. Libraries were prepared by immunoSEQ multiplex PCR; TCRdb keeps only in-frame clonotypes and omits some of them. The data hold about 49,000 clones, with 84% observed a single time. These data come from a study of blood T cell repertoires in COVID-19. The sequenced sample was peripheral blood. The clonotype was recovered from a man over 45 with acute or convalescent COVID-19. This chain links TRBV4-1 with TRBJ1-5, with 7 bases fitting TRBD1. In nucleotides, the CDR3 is TGCGCCAGCAGCCCAAGAGGAGGGACAGGCAATCAGCCCCAGCATTTT. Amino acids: CASSPRGGTGNQPQHF.